This T cell receptor beta chain was recorded in a study of metastatic and nonmetastatic thyroid tumors. Notes on the study in general: As reported, TCR beta diversity in blood and tumor was significantly higher in malignant thyroid tumors than in benign nodules.

This clone was counted at least ten times. Its antigen is unknown. The V end was cut by 7 bases, the J end by 7 bases, with 14 bases between. This CDR3 has 13 amino acids. Per germline, CDR1 LNHDA and CDR2 SQIVND (reference sequence). No treatment of any kind had been given to any patient before thyroid surgery. As handled by the study authors: Building a distant-metastasis classifier for papillary thyroid cancer drew on CDR3 differences across clinicopathological groups. With MiXCR, TCRdb reprocessed the PCR reads. The V and J calls here are based on TCRdb, not the publication. The repertoire holds about 12,000 clones, around 29% seen once, with approximately 12% in the top ten.

This sequence originates from a female donor with papillary thyroid cancer or a benign thyroid nodule (not recorded which). Some clones in this sample may be carry-over from other donors' samples. J is TRBJ1-5 and V is TRBV19; D may be TRBD1 (5 bases). The sequencing sample was made of tumor tissue. The CDR3 DNA sequence: TGTGCCAGTAAGGTAGGCAGGGACCAGCCCCAGCATTTT. This translates into CASKVGRDQPQHF.